This TCR beta chain was sequenced during a study of cytomegalovirus exposure and HLA in healthy donors. The PCR employed 60 Vbeta primers together with 13 Jbeta primers. The protocol was immunoSEQ multiplex PCR, while the TCRdb copy is restricted to in-frame clones and leaves out a portion. This repertoire shows about 160,000 clones, more than 65% found once; its top ten account for about 1.3%. Study-wide points: Per a prior analysis, the majority of TCR beta V segments were productive roughly 87% or roughly 30% of the time. Later analysis placed DRB1 highest and HLA-C lowest in TCR association rates, which differed by HLA locus.

Germline CDR1 and CDR2: SGHTS and YDEGEE. The CDR3 runs 16 residues. V was shortened by 2 bases and J by 12 bases, with 24 bases between the two germline ends. This clone occurred once. The antigen is not known. The J gene is TRBJ2-1, the V gene TRBV5-8; no definite D call. Sequencing was performed on PBMCs. This TCR was recovered from a woman aged 45-60 years in good health and CMV-seronegative. The CDR3 region is CASSFLATGPGPRQFF. The CDR3 coding sequence is TGTGCCAGCAGCTTCTTAGCAACGGGTCCGGGTCCGCGGCAGTTCTTC.